The 27 T cell receptor delta chains presented below share a single source sample, sequenced in a study of γδ T cells in repeated Plasmodium falciparum infection. TCRdb reran clone calling via CATT on the multiplex PCR reads. The sample has 45,000 to 70,000 delta-chain clones, over 1.5% seen once. Bulk repertoires came from Vgamma9/Vdelta2+ or Vdelta2-negative gammadelta T cells flow-sorted from PBMC. Sequencing was performed on gamma-delta T cells from blood. All receptors come from a pool of human donors (malaria-infected and uninfected, not separated).

In its sample, this clone was seen a few times. A single base is all that separates this from a far larger clone, so a read error is likely. Other nucleotide sequences in the sample specify the same CDR3. CDR3 sequence: CALGELTFLISPVSGDTADKLIF. The CDR3, as DNA: TGTGCTCTTGGAGAGCTCACCTTCCTAATTTCACCCGTCAGTGGGGATACAGCCGATAAACTCATCTTT. V gene TRDV1 combines with J gene TRDJ1; D assignment may be TRDD2 or TRDD3 (8 bases each). The J gene, missing from TCRdb, was assigned here through DNA to germline matching. The CDR3 spans 23 residues. The germline V gene encodes CDR1 TSWWSYY and CDR2 QGS. V was shortened by 6 bases and J by 3 bases, with 41 bases between the two germline ends.

This clone was observed many times. The protein that TCRdb holds for this DNA derives from a much larger clone and differs from the translated DNA at residue 12, which likely indicates a read error; the protein shown here is translated from the DNA. The gene calls are TRDV2 and TRDJ1; 8 bases agree with TRDD3. Since TCRdb gives no J gene, matching the DNA to germline was used here to assign it. This CDR3 contains 17 residues. The germline V gene encodes CDR1 GEAIGNYY and CDR2 EKD. The trim removed 0 bases at V and 3 bases at J, leaving 11 bases unmatched. The CDR3, as DNA: TGTGCCTGTGACACCCTAGCCCGGGGGGATAACGCCGATAAACTCATCTTT. Protein: CACDTLARGDNADKLIF.

This clone has only a few counts. This likely came from a read error, as a far larger clone is one base away. The same CDR3 also results from other DNA sequences found in this sample. The J gene is TRDJ1, the V gene TRDV1; TRDD3 matches 10 bases. TCRdb records no J gene; here it was assigned by comparing the DNA to germline. Per the germline V gene, CDR1 is TSWWSYY and CDR2 is QGS. CDR3 length: 19 amino acids. With V trimmed by 2 bases and J by 3 bases, 15 bases remained unmatched. This CDR3 reads CALGEKGWRWGIGADKLIF. CDR3 nucleotides: TGTGCTCTTGGGGAAAAGGGGTGGCGCTGGGGGATAGGAGCCGATAAACTCATCTTT.

This clone has a handful of counts. TCRdb lists the protein of a much larger clone for this DNA, which differs at residue 12, so this is likely a read error; the protein given here is translated from the DNA itself. This chain connects TRDV1 to TRDJ1, with 8 nucleotides matching TRDD3. Losses at the gene ends were 2 bases for V and 11 bases for J; bases not matched to a gene: 22. The CDR3 is 18 amino acids. CDR1 is TSWWSYY and CDR2 is QGS in the germline V gene. CDR3 nucleotides: TGTGCTCTTGGGGAAGCCTACCCCCACTGGGGGGTACGGCGAGCGCTCATCTTT. It yields the protein CALGEAYPHWGVRRALIF.

This clone was found a few times. The TCRdb record carries a much larger clone's protein, which differs from this DNA's translation at residue 15; a read error is the likely cause, and the protein listed here is the DNA translation. This chain uses TRDV2 with TRDJ1; 10 bases map to TRDD3. Assignment of the J gene here rests on matching the DNA to germline, because TCRdb gives none. In germline, CDR1 is GEAIGNYY, CDR2 EKD. The CDR3 is made up of 19 amino acids. CDR3 loop: CACDTAKGGYAMDTGKLIF. CDR3 bases: TGTGCCTGTGACACCGCAAAAGGGGGATACGCGATGGACACCGGTAAACTCATCTTT.

Concerning this clone: The protein that TCRdb holds for this DNA derives from a much larger clone and differs from the translated DNA at residue 6, which likely indicates a read error; the protein shown here is translated from the DNA. The V gene is TRDV2, the J gene TRDJ1, with 8 nucleotides matching TRDD3. The J gene, absent from TCRdb, was called here by matching the DNA to germline. This CDR3 is 18 amino acids long. The V gene end was trimmed by 0 bases and the J gene end by 0 bases; junction bases not matched to a gene: 11. The V gene's germline CDR1 is GEAIGNYY and CDR2 EKD. The CDR3 DNA reads TGTGCCTGTGACACCCCTTTACTGGGGGTACCGTACACCGATAAACTCATCTTT. The encoded protein is CACDTPLLGVPYTDKLIF.

With regard to this clone: TCRdb's protein, taken from a much larger clone, differs from this DNA's translation at residue 15, likely owing to a read error; the protein displayed comes from the DNA. V is TRDV3 and J is TRDJ1; 11 nucleotides align to TRDD3. Germline CDR1 and CDR2: TVYSNPD and GDNSRS (reference sequence). The CDR3 length is 20 residues. V shed 2 bases and J 2 bases; nucleotides not matched to a gene: 22. In nucleotides, the CDR3 is TGTGCCTTTGGGCGCCTCTGCCTCTACTGGGGGATATGTGGGACCGATAAACTCATCTTT. This codes for CAFGRLCLYWGICGTDKLIF.

This clone was recorded a few times. The TCRdb record carries a much larger clone's protein, which differs from this DNA's translation at residue 17; a read error is the likely cause, and the protein listed here is the DNA translation. The rearrangement links TRDV1 to TRDJ3; 11 bases line up with TRDD3. TCRdb supplies no J gene; here it was assigned by aligning the nucleotide sequence to germline. CDR1 and CDR2 (germline): TSWWSYY, QGS. CDR3 length: 23 residues. CDR3 DNA sequence: TGTGCTCTTGGGGAAAGGTCCCTCTTGGGTCTGGGGGATACAGTCTGGGGCACCCGACAGATGTTTTTC. Translating gives CALGERSLLGLGDTVWGTRQMFF.

This clone has ten or more counts. A read error is likely here: a far larger clone is one base away. Other DNA sequences of this sample code for an identical CDR3. This chain joins TRDV2 and TRDJ1, with 8 bases identical to TRDD3. CDR3 size: 16 residues. The germline gives CDR1 GEAIGNYY, CDR2 EKD. V lost 1 base and J lost 11; bases outside the gene matches: 17. The CDR3, as DNA: TGTGCCTGTGACACTCTTACTGGGGGGCCAGACTTCATGCTCATCTTT. Residues: CACDTLTGGPDFMLIF.

Concerning this clone: This is likely an artifact of a read error, given a far larger clone one base away. The same CDR3 can be traced to other DNA sequences in this sample. This rearrangement joins TRDV1 to TRDJ1, with D possibly TRDD3 on 6 matching bases. TCRdb carries no J gene annotation; the J gene was assigned here by matching the DNA with germline. CDR1 and CDR2 (germline): TSWWSYY, QGS. CDR3 length: 21 residues. In nucleotides, the CDR3 is TGCGCTCTTGGGGAACCCGGGGCGCTACGGGGATGGCCCCTTTACACCGATAAACTCATCTTT. Its protein product is CALGEPGALRGWPLYTDKLIF.

This clone was counted only a few times. TCRdb attributes to this sequence the protein of a much larger clone, which differs from the DNA translation at residue 18; a read error is likely, and the protein displayed is translated from the DNA. The chain recombines TRDV1 with TRDJ1, with D perhaps being TRDD2 or TRDD3 (8 bases each). TCRdb is silent on the J gene; assignment here came from matching the DNA to germline. Germline V gene lookup returns CDR1 TSWWSYY and CDR2 QGS. CDR3 length: 26 residues. The V end lost 3 bases, the J end lost 0 bases, and 44 bases lay between the germline ends. CDR3 protein: CALGDQRRYLPKNLDWGVRDTDKLIF. The CDR3 DNA is TGTGCTCTTGGGGATCAGAGGCGGTACCTTCCTAAGAACCTCGACTGGGGGGTACGGGACACCGATAAACTCATCTTT.

This clone was observed a few times. This likely reflects a read error, since a far larger clone is one base away. Different DNA sequences within this sample yield the same CDR3. V usage is TRDV2 and J usage is TRDJ1, with TRDD3 matching over 9 bases. No J segment appears in TCRdb, so it was assigned here by matching the sequence to germline. V dropped 1 base and J dropped 0; count of bases not matched to a gene: 20. The CDR3 is 21 residues long. Germline V gives CDR1 GEAIGNYY, CDR2 EKD. Here the CDR3 DNA reads TGTGCCTGTGACACGTCGATACTGGGGGACTTAATCCCGCGGTACACCGATAAACTCATCTTT. This translates into CACDTSILGDLIPRYTDKLIF.

Turning to this clone: This likely stems from a read error, as it lies one base from a far larger clone. Other DNA sequences from this sample encode an identical CDR3 as well. The J gene is uncalled and the V gene is TRDV2; the D segment call TRDD3 is taken from the table without a DNA check. There are 23 residues in the CDR3. CDR1 and CDR2 from the germline V gene are GEAIGNYY and EKD. CDR3 coding DNA: TGTGCCTGTGACACCGAGTTCTCCAAACTGGGGGATACGCGCCAAACGTACACCGATAAACTCATCTTC. This gives the protein CACDTEFSKLGDTRQTYTDKLIF.

This clone was seen a few times. Only one base separates this from a far larger clonotype, so it likely reflects a read error. The sample has other DNA sequences that encode this CDR3 too. The V call is TRDV3, the J call TRDJ1; TRDD3 agrees at 12 bases. CDR3 length: 19 amino acids. Germline CDR1 is TVYSNPD and CDR2 is GDNSRS (reference sequence). The CDR3 protein is CASTAILRGSGGYGDKLIF. The CDR3 bases are TGCGCCTCCACGGCCATTCTTCGCGGGTCTGGGGGATACGGCGATAAACTCATCTTT.

This clone came up a few times. TCRdb attributes to this sequence the protein of a much larger clone, which differs from the DNA translation at residue 14; a read error is likely, and the protein displayed is translated from the DNA. The V call is TRDV1, the J call TRDJ1; D not certain. V shed 4 bases and J shed 5 bases, with 29 bases lying between them. The V gene's germline CDR1 is TSWWSYY and CDR2 QGS. The CDR3 consists of 19 residues. The CDR3 spells CALGVTNYLLVLQRDKLIF. In nucleotides, the CDR3 is TGTGCTCTTGGGGTTACGAACTATCTCCTGGTATTACAACGAGATAAACTCATCTTT.

This clone has just a few counts. TCRdb records a much larger clone's protein for this DNA, with a difference at residue 8 that likely arises from a read error; the protein given is the translation of the DNA. This sequence joins TRAV38-2/DV8 and TRDJ1; D gene ambiguous. This CDR3 contains 16 residues. Germline CDR1 is TSESDYY and CDR2 is QEAYKQQN. V lost 2 bases to trimming and J lost 0 bases, with 14 bases between them. CDR3 region: CAYRRKPPKYTDKLIF. In DNA, the CDR3 is TGTGCTTATAGGAGGAAACCTCCGAAGTACACCGATAAACTCATCTTT.

This clone was observed at least ten times. With only one base between it and a far larger clone, this is likely a read error. Other nucleotide sequences from this sample produce the same CDR3. This rearrangement joins TRDV3 to TRDJ1; TRDD3 might be the D (6 bases). This CDR3 has 22 amino acids. From germline, CDR1 is TVYSNPD and CDR2 GDNSRS (reference sequence). CDR3 loop: CAFREGRFSPFWGPGRTDKLIF. CDR3 nucleotide sequence: TGTGCCTTTCGTGAAGGGCGCTTCTCCCCTTTCTGGGGTCCAGGGAGAACCGATAAGCTCATCTTT. The variable domain in full, with the rest retrieved from reference TRDV3 and TRDJ1, is CDKVTQSSPDQTVASGSEVVLLCTYDTVYSNPDLFWYRIRPDYSFQFVFYGDNSRSEGADFTQGRFSVKHILTQKAFHLVISPVRTEDSATYYCAFREGRFSPFWGPGRTDKLIFGKGTRVTVEP.

This clone was observed a few times. The TCRdb record carries a much larger clone's protein, which differs from this DNA's translation at residue 4; a read error is the likely cause, and the protein listed here is the DNA translation. The chain employs TRDV1 and TRDJ1; 8 bases fit TRDD3. This CDR3 has 26 amino acids. CDR1 TSWWSYY and CDR2 QGS come from the germline V gene. CDR3 loop: CALEELCFLSSSLAATGGEYTDKLIF. CDR3 nucleotides: TGTGCTCTTGAGGAACTCTGTTTCCTGTCATCTTCCTTAGCGGCTACTGGGGGCGAGTACACCGATAAACTCATCTTT.

Details on this clone: The protein TCRdb gives is from a much larger clone and does not agree with this DNA's translation at residue 10, likely a read error; the protein shown here comes from the DNA. The V call is TRDV1, the J call TRDJ1; 8 positions match TRDD3. TCRdb carries no J gene annotation; the J gene was assigned here by matching the DNA with germline. Germline trimming cut 6 bases from V and 1 base from J; bases unmatched to any gene: 16. Germline CDR1 reads TSWWSYY; CDR2 reads QGS. The CDR3 is made up of 18 amino acids. DNA of the CDR3: TGTGCTCTTGGACTCCCTACGGGGGATATGCGCCGCACCGATAAACTCATCTTT. Its protein is CALGLPTGDMRRTDKLIF.

This clone has only a few counts. The TCRdb protein, from a much larger clone, departs from this DNA's translation at residue 18, likely by read error; the protein shown derives from the DNA. The V gene is given as TRAV38-2/DV8, and no J gene call is available; TRDD3, as called in the table, went unchecked against the DNA. Germline V gene data show CDR1 as TSESDYY and CDR2 as QEAYKQQN. The CDR3 spans 20 residues. CDR3 nucleotide sequence: TGTGCGCCCATGGGGCTCCCGGACTGGGGGATGTACCTGTACACCGATAAACCCATCTTT. This gives the protein CAPMGLPDWGMYLYTDKPIF.

This clone was counted only a few times. A far bigger clonotype differs at one base, so this is likely a read error. Other DNA sequences within the sample encode an identical CDR3. The gene calls are TRDV3 and TRDJ1; possible D gene TRDD3, 5 bases. V lost 1 base and J lost 4, with 10 bases in between. The germline gives CDR1 TVYSNPD, CDR2 GDNSRS (reference sequence). The CDR3 is 12 residues long. Here the CDR3 reads CAFMGCLDKLIF. CDR3 sequence (DNA): TGTGCCTTTATGGGATGCCTCGATAAACTCATCTTT.

This clone was seen many times. TCRdb's listed protein matches a much larger clone and diverges from this DNA's translation at residue 13, likely through a read error; the protein shown comes from the DNA. The chain has TRDV3 and TRDJ1, with 8 bases identical to TRDD2. The germline V gene encodes CDR1 TVYSNPD and CDR2 GDNSRS (reference sequence). J was trimmed by 0 bases and V by 3 bases; bases with no gene match: 36. The CDR3 loop spans 24 amino acids. The CDR3 sequence: CAFTALRPSYIRAGIARYTDKLIF. DNA for the CDR3: TGTGCCTTCACAGCTCTAAGGCCTTCCTATATACGTGCCGGCATTGCTCGGTACACCGATAAACTCATCTTT.

Details on this clone: This DNA's translation differs at residue 5 from TCRdb's protein, which comes from a much larger clone; a read error is likely, and the protein shown is translated from the DNA. This chain connects TRDV1 to TRDJ1; 11 nucleotides align to TRDD3. The J gene, left out of TCRdb, was set here by checking the DNA against germline. Trimming took 4 bases from V and 3 from J; bases not matched to a gene: 22. The CDR3 is made up of 21 amino acids. The V gene's germline CDR1 is TSWWSYY and CDR2 QGS. This CDR3 reads CALGGSILQNIWGIRADKLIF. The CDR3 DNA sequence: TGTGCTCTTGGGGGAAGTATCCTACAAAACATTTGGGGGATACGCGCCGATAAACTCATCTTT.

Many counts were recorded for this clone. This chain uses TRDV3 with TRDJ1, with 9 bases aligning to TRDD3. CDR1 is TVYSNPD, CDR2 GDNSRS, per germline (reference sequence). The CDR3 length is 28 residues. Unmatched junction bases numbered 46, after V lost 2 bases and J lost 0 bases. The CDR3: CAFYPHLLQVNLGVRFWGISPNTDKLIF. DNA for the CDR3: TGTGCCTTTTACCCCCACCTCCTACAAGTAAACCTCGGGGTAAGATTCTGGGGGATCTCCCCTAACACCGATAAACTCATCTTT.

In this sample, this clone turned up a few times. The CDR3 region has the DNA TGTGCTCTTGGGGAACCAACCTTCCTAATCTCTTTTAATGATGGGGGATTCAGGTACAGCGATAAACTCATCTTT. Translated, it gives CALGEPTFLISFNDGGFRYSDKLIF. The rearrangement uses TRDV1 and TRDJ1; D assignment may be TRDD2 or TRDD3 (8 bases each). TCRdb is silent on the J gene; assignment here came from matching the DNA to germline. Trimming removed 1 base from V and 4 bases from J, with 43 bases in between. CDR1 is TSWWSYY and CDR2 is QGS in the germline V gene. The CDR3 is made up of 25 amino acids.

This clone occurred a few times. The protein recorded in TCRdb matches a much larger clone and deviates from this DNA's translation at residue 17, suggesting a read error; the protein here is obtained by translating the DNA. The chain employs TRDV1 and TRDJ1, with D maybe TRDD3 (9 bases). The J gene comes from matching the DNA to germline here; TCRdb lacks it. The V gene's germline CDR1 is TSWWSYY and CDR2 QGS. V dropped 5 bases and J dropped 0 bases, with 37 bases sitting between them. The length of the CDR3 is 23 residues. CDR3 protein: CALGKPSSYRGYATLGHTDKLIF. DNA for the CDR3: TGTGCTCTTGGGAAACCCTCTTCCTACAGGGGATACGCCACACTCGGGCACACCGATAAACTCATCTTT.

This clone was observed a few times. A far more abundant clone sits one base away, making this likely a read error. The same CDR3 also results from other DNA sequences found in this sample. The CDR3 nucleotides read TGTGCTCTTGGGGAGTTAAAAAGTCCTCCCTGGGGTGGGGGATACGCCTTGTTGGGCGATAAACTCATCTTT. Its translation is CALGELKSPPWGGGYALLGDKLIF. This sequence joins TRDV1 and TRDJ1, with 11 nucleotides matching TRDD3. No J gene was available from TCRdb, and it was assigned here by a germline match of the DNA. Germline V gene sequence: CDR1 TSWWSYY, CDR2 QGS. CDR3 length: 24 amino acids. J lost 4 bases, V lost 3 bases, and 31 bases had no gene match.